This record concerns one TCR beta chain sequence. This entry comes from a study of tumor and adjacent non-tumor tissue in lung cancer. RNA was extracted from bulk tissue without any cell sorting. Donors were chemotherapy-naive, newly diagnosed lung cancer surgical patients in China, August–late 2014. TCRbeta libraries were built with three rounds of nested PCR, modified from ARM-PCR. A single record per CDR3 protein comes from TCRdb applying MiXCR to the multiplex PCR reads. The sample includes under 95,000 distinct CDR3 sequences, 61% of them seen just once. Specimen: lung tumor tissue. The TCR originated in a man in his 70s with non-small cell lung cancer.

The CDR3, as DNA: TGCAGTGTTAGCGTACGGACTAGCGGGAGCGCAAACATTCAGTACTTC. It specifies CSVSVRTSGSANIQYF. This rearrangement joins TRBV20-1 to TRBJ2-4, with TRBD2 matching 13 bases. In germline, CDR1 is DFQATT, CDR2 SNEGSKA (reference sequence). This CDR3 spans 16 amino acids. Trimming cost V 7 bases and J 6 bases; bases outside gene matches: 12.